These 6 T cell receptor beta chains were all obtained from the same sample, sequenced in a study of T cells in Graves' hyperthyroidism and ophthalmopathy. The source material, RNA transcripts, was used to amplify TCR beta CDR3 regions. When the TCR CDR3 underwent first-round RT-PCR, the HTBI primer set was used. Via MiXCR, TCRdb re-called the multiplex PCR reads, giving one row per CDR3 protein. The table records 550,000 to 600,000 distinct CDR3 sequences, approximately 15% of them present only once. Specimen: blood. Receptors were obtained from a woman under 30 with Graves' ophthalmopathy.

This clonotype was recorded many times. The CDR3 region has the DNA TGTGCCAGCAGCGTAGTCGGGACATACTACAATGAGCAGTTCTTC. It translates to CASSVVGTYYNEQFF. This rearrangement joins TRBV9 to TRBJ2-1, with D maybe TRBD1 (6 bases). The CDR3 is 15 residues long. V was pared by 0 bases and J by 3 bases, with 10 bases between. Germline values: CDR1 SGDLS, CDR2 YYNGEE.

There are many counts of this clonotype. CDR3 amino acids: CATSRDRGRAGNEQFF. The CDR3 DNA sequence: TGTGCCACCAGCAGAGATCGCGGGAGGGCCGGGAATGAGCAGTTCTTC. The V call is TRBV15, the J call TRBJ2-1, with 9 bases aligning to TRBD2. Looked up from germline, CDR1 is LNHNV and CDR2 is YYDKDF (reference sequence). After removal of 0 bases from V and 7 bases from J, the junction contained 7 bases not matched to a gene. The CDR3 covers 16 residues.

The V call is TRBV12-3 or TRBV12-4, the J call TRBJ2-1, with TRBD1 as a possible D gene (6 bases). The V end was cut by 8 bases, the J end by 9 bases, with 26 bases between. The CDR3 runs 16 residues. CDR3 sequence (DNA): TGTGCCAGCCGGCCCGAGTACAGGGCTTTACGAAGTGAGCAGTTCTTC. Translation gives CASRPEYRALRSEQFF.

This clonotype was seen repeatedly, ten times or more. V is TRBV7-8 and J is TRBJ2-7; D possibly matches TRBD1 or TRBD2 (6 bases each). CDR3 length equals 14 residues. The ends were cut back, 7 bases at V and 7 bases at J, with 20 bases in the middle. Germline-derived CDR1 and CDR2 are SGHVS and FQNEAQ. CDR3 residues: CASTLGGHWGEQYF. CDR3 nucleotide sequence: TGTGCCAGCACCCTGGGGGGCCATTGGGGGGAGCAGTACTTC.

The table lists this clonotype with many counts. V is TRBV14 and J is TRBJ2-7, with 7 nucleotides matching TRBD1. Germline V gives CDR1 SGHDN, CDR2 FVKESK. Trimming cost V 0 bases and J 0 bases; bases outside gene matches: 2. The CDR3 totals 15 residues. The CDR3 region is CASSQETGSSYEQYF. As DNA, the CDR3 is TGTGCCAGCAGCCAAGAGACAGGGAGCTCCTACGAGCAGTACTTC.

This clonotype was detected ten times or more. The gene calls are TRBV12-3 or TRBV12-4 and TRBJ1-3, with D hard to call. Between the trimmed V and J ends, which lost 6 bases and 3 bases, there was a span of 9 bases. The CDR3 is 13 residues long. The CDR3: CASRGRGGNTIYF. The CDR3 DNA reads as TGTGCCAGCAGGGGCCGCGGTGGAAACACCATATATTTT.